This T cell receptor beta chain was recovered during a study of cytotoxic CD8 clonotypes in ibrutinib-treated CLL. At the level of the study: Following treatment for a median roughly 13 months, range 6 to 36, response samples were then taken.

The study, taken as a whole, reports: Once treatment began, public clonotypes, which were uncommon, contracted or stayed stable. Clonality grew at ibrutinib response; at progression, it decreased back toward baseline.

Investigators sought sequencing depths of between 1 in 200,000 and 1 in 1 million T cells. Using immunoSEQ multiplex PCR, the repertoire was profiled, and TCRdb retains in-frame clones only, with some absent. The sample has about 140,000 clones; approximately 80% are singletons. With regard to this clone: Antigen unknown.

The sample was PBMCs, taken after 12 months of ibrutinib treatment. The TCR was taken from a human donor with chronic lymphocytic leukemia.

CDR3 protein: CASSSQALRTEAFF. The DNA of the CDR3 is TGTGCCAGCAGCTCTCAGGCTCTGAGAACTGAAGCTTTCTTT. J is TRBJ1-1 and V is TRBV7-8; D is ambiguous. There are 14 residues in the CDR3. Germline CDR1 is SGHVS and CDR2 is FQNEAQ. V was pared by 4 bases and J by 5 bases, with 14 bases between. The whole variable domain, filled in from reference TRBV7-8 and TRBJ1-1, reads GAGVSQSPRYKVAKRGQDVALRCDPISGHVSLFWYQQALGQGPEFLTYFQNEAQLDKSGLPSDRFFAERPEGSVSTLKIQRTQQEDSAVYLCASSSQALRTEAFFGQGTRLTVV.